Below are 26 T cell receptor beta chains sequenced from a single sample in a study of T cells in Graves' hyperthyroidism and ophthalmopathy. RNA transcripts provided the source from which TCR beta CDR3 regions were amplified. Researchers ran a first-round RT-PCR on the TCR CDR3 using the HTBI primer set. TCRdb used MiXCR to reprocess the multiplex PCR reads, holding one entry per CDR3 protein. The sample contains fewer than 400,000 distinct CDR3 sequences, around 16% of which appear only once. The sequenced sample was blood. The receptors were sampled from a woman aged 18 to 35 with Graves' hyperthyroidism that later progressed to Graves' ophthalmopathy.

Comments on this clonotype: A clone one base away is much larger, so this may be a read error. The chain couples TRBV6-2 or TRBV6-3 to TRBJ2-1, with a weak D call TRBD1 (6 bases). Germline V gene lookup returns CDR1 MNHEY and CDR2 SVGEGT. The CDR3 runs 14 residues. The CDR3: CASSDRFSYNERFF. The CDR3 nucleotides read TGTGCCAGCAGTGACAGGTTTTCCTACAATGAGCGGTTCTTC.

This clonotype was counted a few times. The chain joins TRBV20-1 to TRBJ2-1, with D possibly TRBD2 on 6 matching bases. CDR3 length equals 16 residues. CDR1 and CDR2 (germline): DFQATT, SNEGSKA (reference sequence). Trimming pared 0 bases from V and 0 bases from J, leaving 12 bases between. The CDR3 DNA follows: TGCAGTGCTAGAGATTTTGCGGGGAGCTCCTACAATGAGCAGTTCTTC. Residues: CSARDFAGSSYNEQFF.

This clonotype has a handful of counts. The chain links TRBV14 to TRBJ2-1; no definite D call. The V end was cut by 6 bases, the J end by 0 bases, with 9 bases between. The CDR3 totals 14 residues. Per germline, CDR1 SGHDN and CDR2 FVKESK. DNA for the CDR3: TGTGCCAGCAGGGGCCCCTACTCCTACAATGAGCAGTTCTTC. Translating gives CASRGPYSYNEQFF.

This clonotype was found many times. The chain has TRBV5-6 and TRBJ2-7; 11 nucleotides align to TRBD1. Germline V gives CDR1 SGHDT, CDR2 YYEEEE. The CDR3 contains 16 residues. Unmatched junction bases numbered 10, after V lost 2 bases and J lost 6 bases. CDR3 sequence: CASSFFPGQGAIEQYF. CDR3 DNA: TGTGCCAGCAGCTTCTTCCCCGGACAGGGGGCTATCGAGCAGTACTTC.

The V call is TRBV27, the J call TRBJ2-7; 14 bases map to TRBD2. The J call is doubtful: the DNA matches TRBJ2-1 better. Germline assignment: CDR1 MNHEY and CDR2 SMNVEV (reference sequence). The CDR3 consists of 17 residues. The CDR3 DNA sequence: TGTGCCAGCAGTTTGGGGACTAGCGGGAGTAGGGCCTACGAGCAGTTCTTC. The encoded protein is CASSLGTSGSRAYEQFF.

This clonotype was picked up many times. This chain connects TRBV10-3 to TRBJ1-5, with TRBD1 as a possible D gene (5 bases). Germline CDR1 ENHRY, CDR2 SYGVKD. With 0 bases removed from V and 2 bases from J, the gap between germline ends came to 17 bases. The CDR3 runs 18 residues. The CDR3 reads CAISESGTGGRGNQPQHF. The CDR3 nucleotides are TGTGCCATCAGTGAGTCCGGGACGGGGGGTAGGGGCAATCAGCCCCAGCATTTT.

The chain recombines TRBV7-9 with TRBJ2-1; 12 bases are a match to TRBD2. CDR3 length: 16 residues. From germline, CDR1 is SEHNR and CDR2 FQNEAQ (reference sequence). V gave up 3 bases and J gave up 2 bases; unmatched junction bases: 2. CDR3 sequence (DNA): TGTGCCAGCAGCTTGACTAGCGGGAGTGCCTACAATGAGCAGTTCTTC. Translated, it gives CASSLTSGSAYNEQFF.

This clonotype appeared many times. This chain's CDR3 is CASCFWTFSGSSYNEQFF. DNA for the CDR3: TGTGCCAGCTGCTTTTGGACCTTCAGCGGGAGCTCCTACAATGAGCAGTTCTTC. The chain employs TRBV6-1 and TRBJ2-1; 8 bases match TRBD2. Trimming cost V 8 bases and J 0 bases; bases outside gene matches: 15. The CDR3 consists of 18 residues. Germline CDR1 is MNHNS and CDR2 is SASEGT.

The chain is built from TRBV9 and TRBJ2-3; D call uncertain. V lost 0 bases to trimming and J lost 5 bases, with 4 bases between them. Germline V CDR1 and CDR2: SGDLS, YYNGEE. CDR3 length equals 12 residues. The chain's CDR3 is CASSVDGDTQYF. DNA of the CDR3: TGTGCCAGCAGCGTAGACGGAGATACGCAGTATTTT.

This clonotype came up many times. This sequence joins TRBV12-3 or TRBV12-4 and TRBJ2-1; 7 positions agree with TRBD1. The CDR3 is 13 residues long. The V gene end was trimmed by 3 bases and the J gene end by 13 bases; junction bases not matched to a gene: 9. This chain's CDR3 is CASSLGQRKRQFF. The DNA for the CDR3 is TGTGCCAGCAGTTTGGGACAGAGGAAGAGACAGTTCTTC.

The chain links TRBV6-1 to TRBJ2-7, with TRBD1 as a possible D gene (6 bases). This CDR3 comprises 15 residues. Looked up from germline, CDR1 is MNHNS and CDR2 is SASEGT. V was shortened by 8 bases and J by 0 bases, with 17 bases between the two germline ends. CDR3: CASRRGVGGSYEQYF. The DNA for the CDR3 is TGTGCCAGCCGCCGAGGGGTAGGGGGCTCCTACGAGCAGTACTTC.

This clonotype was counted ten times or more. The chain carries TRBV18 and TRBJ2-7; either TRBD1 or TRBD2 may supply D (5 bases each). The germline V gene has CDR1 KGHSH and CDR2 LQKENI. V was pared by 5 bases and J by 3 bases, with 11 bases between. The CDR3 spans 13 residues. CDR3 in DNA: TGTGCCAGCTCAGCCGGGACGCTCTACGAGCAGTACTTC. Amino acids: CASSAGTLYEQYF.

The V gene is TRBV20-1, the J gene TRBJ2-5, with D possibly TRBD2 on 7 matching bases. The CDR3 has 13 residues. The V and J ends lost 3 bases and 7 bases respectively, with 15 bases between them. The germline CDR1 and CDR2 sequences are DFQATT and SNEGSKA (reference sequence). This CDR3 reads CSARGGAARTQYF. CDR3 nucleotide sequence: TGCAGTGCTAGGGGGGGGGCGGCCAGGACCCAGTACTTC.

The table lists this clonotype with many counts. This rearrangement joins TRBV6-5 to TRBJ1-1, with 9 bases matching TRBD1. The CDR3 covers 18 residues. The V segment lost 0 bases and the J segment 4 bases; nucleotides outside the gene matches: 12. CDR1 MNHEY and CDR2 SVGAGI come from the germline V gene. Here the CDR3 DNA reads TGTGCCAGCAGTTACTCTCGTCCCGGGACAGGGACGGGCACTGAAGCTTTCTTT. It encodes CASSYSRPGTGTGTEAFF.

This clonotype was seen at least ten times. V is TRBV6-1 and J is TRBJ1-5, with a tentative D call TRBD1 (6 bases). In germline, CDR1 is MNHNS, CDR2 SASEGT. This CDR3 comprises 14 residues. Trimming pared 2 bases from V and 4 bases from J, leaving 9 bases between. The CDR3 here is CASSEFDRNQPQHF. The DNA of the CDR3 is TGTGCCAGCAGTGAATTTGACAGGAATCAGCCCCAGCATTTT.

The rearrangement links TRBV30 to TRBJ2-2; D is perhaps TRBD1 or TRBD2 (5 bases each). Germline-derived CDR1 and CDR2 are GTSNPN and SVGIG (reference sequence). This CDR3 has 14 amino acids. Trimming removed 8 bases at V and 4 bases at J, with 17 bases between. CDR3 sequence reads: CAQRDHQGTGELFF. Written as DNA, the CDR3 is TGTGCCCAAAGGGACCATCAGGGCACCGGGGAGCTGTTTTTT.

The table lists this clonotype with many counts. This chain uses TRBV20-1 with TRBJ2-5; 10 nucleotides agree with TRBD2. V shed 4 bases, J shed 2 bases, and the junction held 10 bases outside the gene matches. The germline gives CDR1 DFQATT, CDR2 SNEGSKA (reference sequence). The CDR3 consists of 16 residues. The CDR3 coding sequence is TGCAGTGCTAATCCGACTAGCGGGCGTGAACAAGAGACCCAGTACTTC. This codes for CSANPTSGREQETQYF.

In this sample, this clonotype turned up a few times. The chain carries TRBV6-5 and TRBJ2-1, with D unresolved. The V end lost 4 bases, the J end lost 8 bases, and 9 bases lay between the germline ends. In germline, CDR1 is MNHEY, CDR2 SVGAGI. This CDR3 has 12 amino acids. CDR3 in DNA: TGTGCCAGCAGTTTTTACTCCGATGAGCAGTTCTTC. It is translated as CASSFYSDEQFF.

In its sample, this clonotype was seen many times. The CDR3 spells CASSQWTGSGRADYEQYF. The CDR3 nucleotides read TGTGCCAGCAGCCAGTGGACTGGGAGCGGGAGGGCCGACTACGAGCAGTACTTC. V usage is TRBV3-1 and J usage is TRBJ2-7, with TRBD2 matching over 10 bases. Germline loops: CDR1 LGHDT, CDR2 YNNKEL (reference sequence). The CDR3 runs 18 residues. With 3 bases clipped from V and 3 bases from J, the junction kept 14 bases outside the gene matches.

This clonotype has at least ten counts. The rearrangement links TRBV28 to TRBJ2-7; 10 bases map to TRBD1. V lost 4 bases, J lost 5 bases, and 8 bases stayed unmatched. Germline CDR1 and CDR2: MDHEN and SYDVKM. The CDR3 is made up of 15 amino acids. Written as DNA, the CDR3 is TGTGCCAGCAGTTCAACGGACAGGGGGTTCCACGAGCAGTACTTC. It encodes CASSSTDRGFHEQYF. Combining the CDR3 with reference TRBV28 and TRBJ2-7 gives the whole variable domain DVKVTQSSRYLVKRTGEKVFLECVQDMDHENMFWYRQDPGLGLRLIYFSYDVKMKEKGDIPEGYSVSREKKERFSLILESASTNQTSMYLCASSSTDRGFHEQYFGPGTRLTVT.

At least ten counts were recorded for this clonotype. The J gene is TRBJ1-5, the V gene TRBV6-1; D is possibly TRBD1 (5 bases). CDR3 length: 16 residues. Trimming stripped 0 bases from V and 3 bases from J, with 12 bases between. CDR1 MNHNS and CDR2 SASEGT come from the germline V gene. CDR3 coding DNA: TGTGCCAGCAGTGAAGCGGGGGGAATCCCCAATCAGCCCCAGCATTTT. As protein: CASSEAGGIPNQPQHF.

V gene TRBV6-1 combines with J gene TRBJ2-7, with TRBD2 matching 7 bases. Losses at the gene ends were 6 bases for V and 4 bases for J; bases not matched to a gene: 12. CDR3 size: 15 residues. CDR1 is MNHNS, CDR2 SASEGT, per germline. The CDR3 nucleotides read TGTGCCAGCAGCCCCTCCCCGGGACTACCATACGAGCAGTACTTC. Translated, it gives CASSPSPGLPYEQYF.

The table lists this clonotype with many counts. This chain links TRBV27 with TRBJ2-3; TRBD2 aligns across 11 bases. This CDR3 has 15 residues. Per germline, CDR1 MNHEY and CDR2 SMNVEV (reference sequence). The V segment lost 7 bases and the J segment 4 bases; nucleotides outside the gene matches: 7. For the CDR3, the DNA is TGTGCCAGCAACGTGGCTAGCGGGAGGTCAGATACGCAGTATTTT. Translating gives CASNVASGRSDTQYF.

The genes are TRBV19 and TRBJ2-1; TRBD2 might be the D (6 bases). The CDR3 covers 17 residues. The germline V and J ends were trimmed by 0 bases and 7 bases, with 19 bases remaining between them. Germline CDR1 reads LNHDA; CDR2 reads SQIVND (reference sequence). The CDR3 nucleotides read TGTGCCAGTAGTATAGACGGCGGGATGGGGGTGCTAAATGAGCAGTTCTTC. As protein: CASSIDGGMGVLNEQFF.

This clonotype was counted ten times or more. The gene calls are TRBV28 and TRBJ2-4, with TRBD2 identical over 8 bases. CDR3 length: 16 amino acids. Germline CDR1 reads MDHEN; CDR2 reads SYDVKM. V shed 4 bases and J 2 bases; nucleotides not matched to a gene: 7. The CDR3 loop reads CASSSGTSIPKNIQYF. The CDR3 DNA reads TGTGCCAGCAGTTCCGGGACTAGTATTCCCAAAAACATTCAGTACTTC.

Only a few counts were recorded for this clonotype. The CDR3 bases are TGCGCCAGCAGCCACCCAGCGGGAGCTAGCACAGATACGCAGTATTTT. Its translation: CASSHPAGASTDTQYF. The rearrangement uses TRBV4-3 and TRBJ2-3, with 8 bases identical to TRBD2. The CDR3 sequence is 16 residues long. Trimming cost V 3 bases and J 0 bases; bases outside gene matches: 5. Germline V CDR1 and CDR2: LGHNA, YSLEER.